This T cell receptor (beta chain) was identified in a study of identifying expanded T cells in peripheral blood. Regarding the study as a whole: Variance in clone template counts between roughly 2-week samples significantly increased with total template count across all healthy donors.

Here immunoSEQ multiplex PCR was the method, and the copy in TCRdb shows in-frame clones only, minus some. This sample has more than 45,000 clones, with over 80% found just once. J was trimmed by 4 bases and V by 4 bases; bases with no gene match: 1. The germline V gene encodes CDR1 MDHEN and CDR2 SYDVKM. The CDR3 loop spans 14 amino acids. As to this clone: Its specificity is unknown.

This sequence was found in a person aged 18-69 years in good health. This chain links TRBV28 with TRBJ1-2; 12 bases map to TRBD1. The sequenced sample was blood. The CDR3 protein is CASSWGQGAYGYTF. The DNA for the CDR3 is TGTGCCAGCAGTTGGGGACAGGGGGCCTATGGCTACACCTTC.